This entry lists 14 T cell receptor beta chains sequenced from one sample in a study of CD8+ T cells in alopecia areata. Reverse transcription of extracted RNA yielded cDNA, which provided the sequencing template. Only in-frame clones appear in the TCRdb table, and some are missing; sequencing was by immunoSEQ multiplex PCR. The data contain around 190,000 clones, 60% of them seen just once; the ten biggest clones take up about 0.94%. Documented treatment: oral pan-JAK inhibitor, 5-10 mg twice daily. The source material was CD4+ T cells sorted from blood, sampled at week 24, from a patient treated with tofacitinib. Receptors originate from a human donor with alopecia areata.

V is TRBV7-2 and J is TRBJ2-3; D may be TRBD1 (6 bases). Trimming shortened V by 5 bases and J by 10 bases, and 10 bases separated the two germline ends. Germline CDR1 reads SGHTA; CDR2 reads FQGNSA. The CDR3 spans 11 residues. DNA of the CDR3: TGTGCCAGCAGCGAGGGGGTGGCGCAGTATTTT. This gives the protein CASSEGVAQYF.

This clone was seen a handful of times. V is TRBV29-1 and J is TRBJ2-3; tentative D call: TRBD1 (6 bases). Trimming shortened V by 1 base and J by 0 bases, and 20 bases separated the two germline ends. Looked up from germline, CDR1 is SQVTM and CDR2 is ANQGSEA. CDR3 size: 18 residues. DNA of the CDR3: TGCAGCGTTGAAGGTGGGGTGGCAGGGGTCCCTAGCACAGATACGCAGTATTTT. Its translation is CSVEGGVAGVPSTDTQYF.

The chain is built from TRBV15 and TRBJ1-3; D unclear. V lost 1 base, J lost 1 base, and 5 bases lay in between. The CDR3 runs 14 residues. CDR1 and CDR2 (germline): LNHNV, YYDKDF (reference sequence). CDR3 sequence: CATSRVESGNTIYF. The DNA for the CDR3 is TGTGCCACCAGCAGAGTGGAATCTGGAAACACCATATATTTT.

The chain carries TRBV29-1 and TRBJ1-2, with TRBD1 as a possible D gene (5 bases). Germline CDR1 and CDR2: SQVTM and ANQGSEA. V was clipped by 4 bases and J by 8 bases, with 14 bases between them. This CDR3 has 12 amino acids. CDR3 nucleotides: TGCAGCGTTGGGGGCCCAGGGCGCGGCTACACCTTC. Translating it yields CSVGGPGRGYTF.

The chain recombines TRBV2 with TRBJ1-2; a possible D gene is TRBD1 (5 bases). Trimming shortened V by 4 bases and J by 11 bases, and 14 bases separated the two germline ends. The CDR3 length is 12 residues. The V gene's germline CDR1 is SNHLY and CDR2 FYNNEI. CDR3 bases: TGTGCCAGCAGTGTAAACAGGCAGGATTACACCTTC. This translates into CASSVNRQDYTF.

The rearrangement links TRBV10-2 to TRBJ1-1; D not resolved. Trimming took 10 bases from V and 2 from J, leaving 8 bases between them. The germline V gene encodes CDR1 WSHSY and CDR2 SAAADI. The CDR3 length is 11 residues. CDR3 coding DNA: TGCGCCACCCGATTTAACACTGAAGCTTTCTTT. Protein product: CATRFNTEAFF.

The V call is TRBV15, the J call TRBJ1-1; no clear D gene. Trimming cost V 3 bases and J 3 bases, with 8 bases left between them. Germline V gene lookup returns CDR1 LNHNV and CDR2 YYDKDF (reference sequence). This CDR3 has 13 residues. The CDR3 coding sequence is TGTGCCACCAGCAGCCGAGCGGACACTGAAGCTTTCTTT. This codes for CATSSRADTEAFF.

The chain combines TRBV6-6 with TRBJ2-1, with a tentative D call TRBD2 (6 bases). CDR3 size: 15 residues. Germline assignment: CDR1 MNHNY and CDR2 SVGAGI (reference sequence). Trimming cost V 4 bases and J 0 bases, with 10 bases left between them. Here the CDR3 reads CASSFAGSSYNEQFF. The CDR3 region has the DNA TGTGCCAGCAGTTTTGCGGGGAGCTCCTACAATGAGCAGTTCTTC.

The chain employs TRBV5-1 and TRBJ2-6; D gene unclear. The CDR3 extends over 16 amino acids. CDR1 SGHRS and CDR2 YFSETQ come from the germline V gene. V shed 0 bases and J shed 0 bases, with 7 bases lying between them. The CDR3 DNA reads as TGCGCCAGCAGCTTGGGACCGGTCTCTGGGGCCAACGTCCTGACTTTC. As protein: CASSLGPVSGANVLTF.

Comments on this clone: The sample contains more than one DNA sequence encoding this CDR3. This rearrangement joins TRBV30 to TRBJ1-5; unclear D gene. The CDR3 sequence is 13 residues long. CDR1 GTSNPN and CDR2 SVGIG come from the germline V gene (reference sequence). Trimming removed 1 base at V and 1 base at J, with 5 bases between. As DNA, the CDR3 is TGTGCCTGGAGTGACGGAAGCAATCAGCCCCAGCATTTT. This encodes CAWSDGSNQPQHF. Looking up the rest from reference TRBV30 and TRBJ1-5 gives the full variable domain: SQTIHQWPATLVQPVGSPLSLECTVEGTSNPNLYWYRQAAGRGLQLLFYSVGIGQISSEVPQNLSASRPQDRQFILSSKKLLLSDSGFYLCAWSDGSNQPQHFGDGTRLSIL.

V is TRBV6-5 and J is TRBJ2-2; 7 positions match TRBD2. Germline V lookup: CDR1 MNHEY, CDR2 SVGAGI. The CDR3 totals 15 residues. J was trimmed by 1 base and V by 2 bases; bases with no gene match: 1. The CDR3 sequence: CASSYTGGNTGELFF. For the CDR3, the DNA is TGTGCCAGCAGTTACACGGGGGGGAACACCGGGGAGCTGTTTTTT.

The rearrangement links TRBV4-2 to TRBJ2-1; 9 bases fit TRBD2. CDR1 LGHNA and CDR2 YNFKEQ come from the germline V gene. The CDR3 has 16 amino acids. V lost 0 bases and J lost 4; bases outside the gene matches: 4. This CDR3 is CASSQDLSGGYNEQFF. In nucleotides, the CDR3 is TGTGCCAGCAGCCAAGATCTCAGCGGGGGGTACAATGAGCAGTTCTTC.

The rearrangement links TRBV29-1 to TRBJ2-5; 12 bases are shared with TRBD1. After removal of 5 bases from V and 2 bases from J, the junction contained 3 bases not matched to a gene. Germline CDR1 and CDR2: SQVTM and ANQGSEA. The CDR3 sequence is 14 residues long. In nucleotides, the CDR3 is TGCAGCGTTCGGGGACAGGGGGCTCAAGAGACCCAGTACTTC. Translation gives CSVRGQGAQETQYF.

The gene calls are TRBV5-1 and TRBJ2-7; D possibly uses TRBD1 or TRBD2 (5 bases each). The germline V gene has CDR1 SGHRS and CDR2 YFSETQ. The V end was cut by 0 bases, the J end by 3 bases, with 10 bases between. The CDR3 contains 14 residues. The CDR3 spells CASSLGGAGYEQYF. The CDR3 DNA reads TGCGCCAGCAGCTTGGGAGGGGCAGGCTACGAGCAGTACTTC. The entire variable domain, with the rest obtained from reference TRBV5-1 and TRBJ2-7, is as follows: KAGVTQTPRYLIKTRGQQVTLSCSPISGHRSVSWYQQTPGQGLQFLFEYFSETQRNKGNFPGRFSGRQFSNSRSEMNVSTLELGDSALYLCASSLGGAGYEQYFGPGTRLTVT.